Listed here are 5 T cell receptor beta chains from one sample, sequenced in a study of blood T cell repertoires in COVID-19. TCRdb's copy holds only in-frame clones and misses some; the assay was immunoSEQ multiplex PCR. The sample consists of more than 200,000 clones, around nine tenths of them appearing once. The sequenced material came from peripheral blood. These TCRs come from a woman aged 55-70 years with COVID-19, enrolled during active disease.

J is TRBJ2-2 and V is TRBV11-2; maybe TRBD2 (5 bases). The germline V and J ends were trimmed by 1 base and 6 bases, with 12 bases remaining between them. The CDR3 loop spans 15 amino acids. Germline CDR1 SGHAT, CDR2 FQNNGV. As DNA, the CDR3 is TGTGCCAGCAGCTTAGCCAGCGGACTCGCCGGGGAGCTGTTTTTT. Translated, it gives CASSLASGLAGELFF.

The chain carries TRBV7-9 and TRBJ1-2; 8 nucleotides match TRBD1. The CDR3 contains 15 residues. J lost 4 bases, V lost 3 bases, and 7 bases had no gene match. Germline V gene sequence: CDR1 SEHNR, CDR2 FQNEAQ (reference sequence). The CDR3 bases are TGTGCCAGCAGCTTGGGACAGGACCCCATCTATGGCTACACCTTC. This codes for CASSLGQDPIYGYTF.

V gene TRBV29-1 combines with J gene TRBJ1-2, with D unclear. The V gene's germline CDR1 is SQVTM and CDR2 ANQGSEA. This CDR3 is built from 13 residues. Trimming took off 4 bases at V and 0 bases at J, with 9 bases between the two ends. The CDR3 nucleotides read TGCAGCGTTGGAGCCATAGCTAACTATGGCTACACCTTC. Translating gives CSVGAIANYGYTF.

Remarks on this clone: The same CDR3 arises from other DNA sequences in this sample as well. The CDR3: CASSLDRGRETQYF. In DNA, the CDR3 is TGCGCCAGCAGCTTGGATCGCGGGCGGGAGACCCAGTACTTC. The V and J genes are TRBV5-1 and TRBJ2-5; possible D gene TRBD2, 5 bases. The V and J ends lost 0 bases and 5 bases respectively, with 11 bases between them. The CDR3 runs to 14 residues. Germline CDR1 SGHRS, CDR2 YFSETQ.

The genes are TRBV7-9 and TRBJ1-6, with unresolved D. Germline V lookup: CDR1 SEHNR, CDR2 FQNEAQ (reference sequence). V was shortened by 5 bases and J by 9 bases, with 11 bases between the two germline ends. The CDR3 is 13 amino acids. The CDR3 DNA reads as TGTGCCAGCAGCGTAAGCGTAGGTTCACCCCTCCACTTT. Its translation: CASSVSVGSPLHF.